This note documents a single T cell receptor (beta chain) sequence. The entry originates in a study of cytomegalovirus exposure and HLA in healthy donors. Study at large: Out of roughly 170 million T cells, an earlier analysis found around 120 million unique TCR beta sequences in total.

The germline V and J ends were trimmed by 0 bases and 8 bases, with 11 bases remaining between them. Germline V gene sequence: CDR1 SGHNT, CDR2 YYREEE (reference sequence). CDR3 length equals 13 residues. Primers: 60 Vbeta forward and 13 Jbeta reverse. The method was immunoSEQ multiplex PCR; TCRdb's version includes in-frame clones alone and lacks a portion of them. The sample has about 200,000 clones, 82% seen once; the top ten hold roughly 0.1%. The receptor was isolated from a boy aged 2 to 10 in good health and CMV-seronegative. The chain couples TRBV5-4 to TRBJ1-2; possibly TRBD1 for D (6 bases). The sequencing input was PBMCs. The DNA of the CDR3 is TGTGCCAGCAGCTTGGACAGGGCGCTCGGCTACACCTTC. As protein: CASSLDRALGYTF.